This T cell receptor (beta chain) was captured in a study of beta chain features in type 1 diabetes (dated by TCRdb to 2016 to 2019). Regarding the study in general: Patients and healthy donors did not differ in mean age, gender distribution, total cell number or subset yield. Across all samples, roughly 110,000,000 sorted cells were examined, and cell number per subset correlated strongly with RNA yield. The study compared TCRB repertoires of sorted circulating CD4+ T cell subsets between recently diagnosed type 1 diabetes patients and matched healthy donors. Regulatory and stem cell-like memory subsets were obtained from only 8 patients and roughly 8 healthy donors, while naive and central memory subsets were obtained from all 30 or so donors.

Study-wide conclusions, independent of this receptor: Because small numbers of individuals were included in the HLA sub-analyses, any influence of HLA type on TCRB rearrangement was left unresolved. Sequencing cDNA rather than genomic DNA could over-represent highly expressing activated cells, although activation and CD3 levels did not differ between groups. Shorter templates might have been favored by PCR, but patient and control samples were amplified and corrected together, so both groups would have been affected equally by any skew. Type 1 diabetes patients showed a moderate but significant shortening of TCRB CDR3 length in all four CD4+ subsets. Fewer insertions and more nucleotide deletions at VDJ recombination sites were observed in patients with type 1 diabetes, implying thymic rearrangement abnormalities. Naive, central memory and regulatory TCRB repertoires appeared to be more similar among patients than among healthy donors.

Of note for this clone: Its recognized antigen is unknown. There are no base qualities to consult, and no much larger clone falls within one base.

The cysteine opens and the phenylalanine closes a CDR3 of 14 amino acids. Of the read, only the CDR3 DNA is kept; its 42 bases are in frame from base 1. CDR1 and CDR2, looked up from the germline V gene, are KGHSH and LQKENI. Trimming at the junction amounts to 3 bases on V and 1 base on J, and the germline ends lie 9 bases apart. A single peripheral blood draw of around 0.11 L on average was collected from each donor into heparinised tubes. A BD FACSAria II and a panel including CD45RO, CCR7, CD25, CD127, CD95 and CD27 were used to sort naive, central memory, regulatory and stem cell-like memory CD4+ T cells. Purity was above 98% for every sorted population. PBMCs were isolated right away by Lymphoprep density gradient centrifugation and were stained directly, without culture. To minimize batch effects, samples were stained and sorted in pairs, one healthy donor with one patient per experiment. The entire amount of isolated RNA was reverse transcribed using the High Capacity cDNA Reverse Transcription Kit, so the sequenced TCRB transcripts were expressed ones. Naive, central memory and regulatory T cell samples underwent deep immunoSEQ sequencing, averaging roughly 3.4 million total reads per sample. After sorted cells were lysed in RLT buffer, RNA was extracted with DNase-treated RNeasy Micro or Mini kits, with the choice depending on cell number. Each cell subset was processed on its own to prevent cross-contamination, while patient and healthy donor samples were processed together. TCRB sequences were amplified from cDNA with the immunoSEQ multiplex PCR, producing 87-bp fragments spanning the CDR3 region. Sequencing of the amplicons was done on the Illumina HiSeq platform. The original methods were these. Synthetic template baselines were used to correct PCR bias computationally, reads within Hamming distance 2 were collapsed together, and singletons that could not be merged were discarded. Reads were aligned to IMGT to assign V, D and J genes, CDR3 length, and insertions or deletions at six rearrangement sites. Within each subset, clonotype counts were normalized to the number of sorted cells before true diversity and Gini coefficients were calculated with the tcR R package. The overlap coefficient, calculated on TCRB nucleotide sequences, was used to quantify repertoire sharing. As a proxy for the pre-selection repertoire, out-of-frame TCRB sequences from naive cells were analyzed. Sourced from immuneACCESS, this table was stored by TCRdb with only in-frame sequences that have V and J called. A share of the clones is absent; for the studies checked, an unresolved V gene accounts for under half, and the remainder has no known explanation. D and trimming come from the DNA, and the V and J calls and clone size come from that table. This sample is represented by under 300,000 clones; roughly a tenth of them were singletons. The top ten clonotypes cover around 0.015% of the sample.

Here the chain combines TRBV18 and TRBJ1-1; no D segment can be confidently identified. The sample comprised naive CD4+ T cells from blood. The cell subset or site label, as the study defines it: true naive CD4+ T cells. This clonotype was sampled from a man aged 25 to 40 with type 1 diabetes. The sequenced DNA is TGTGCCAGCTCACCCGGAGTGCAGAACACTGAAGCTTTCTTT. This sequence encodes CASSPGVQNTEAFF.